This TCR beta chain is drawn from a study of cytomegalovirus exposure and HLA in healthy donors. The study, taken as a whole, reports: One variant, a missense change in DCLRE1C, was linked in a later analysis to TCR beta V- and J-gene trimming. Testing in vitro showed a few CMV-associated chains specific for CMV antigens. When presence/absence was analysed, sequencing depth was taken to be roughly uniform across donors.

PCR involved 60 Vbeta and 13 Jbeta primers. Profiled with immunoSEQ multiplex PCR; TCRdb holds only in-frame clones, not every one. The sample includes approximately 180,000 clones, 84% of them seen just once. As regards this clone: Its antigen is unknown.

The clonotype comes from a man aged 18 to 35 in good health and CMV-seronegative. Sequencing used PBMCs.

CDR3 residues: CASSLGQGSHEQYF. The CDR3 DNA follows: TGTGCCAGCTCACTGGGACAGGGGAGCCACGAGCAGTACTTC. The chain combines TRBV18 with TRBJ2-7, with 10 positions matching TRBD1. Looked up from germline, CDR1 is KGHSH and CDR2 is LQKENI. The CDR3 runs 14 residues. V gave up 4 bases and J gave up 5 bases; unmatched junction bases: 5.